This T cell receptor beta chain was found in a study of molecular identifiers for immune sequencing clone quantification. TCRdb called the PCR reads again in MiXCR, with one record for every CDR3 protein. The sample has about 640,000 distinct CDR3 sequences, just under 20% seen once. CDR1 and CDR2 (germline): LNHDA, SQIVND (reference sequence). This CDR3 has 14 amino acids. V lost 5 bases, J lost 2 bases, and 10 bases lay in between. The sequenced sample consisted of naive CD8+ T cells from blood, with Jurkat cell RNA spiked in. The subset: FACS-sorted CD8+CD4-CCR7+CD45RA+ naive T cells. This chain uses TRBV19 with TRBJ1-5; TRBD1 might be the D (5 bases). The clonotype was recovered from a human donor in good health. Some libraries in this study had Jurkat cell RNA spiked in. The DNA for the CDR3 is TGTGCCAGTAGTTGGGGAGGGGGCAATCAGCCCCAGCATTTT. This encodes CASSWGGGNQPQHF.